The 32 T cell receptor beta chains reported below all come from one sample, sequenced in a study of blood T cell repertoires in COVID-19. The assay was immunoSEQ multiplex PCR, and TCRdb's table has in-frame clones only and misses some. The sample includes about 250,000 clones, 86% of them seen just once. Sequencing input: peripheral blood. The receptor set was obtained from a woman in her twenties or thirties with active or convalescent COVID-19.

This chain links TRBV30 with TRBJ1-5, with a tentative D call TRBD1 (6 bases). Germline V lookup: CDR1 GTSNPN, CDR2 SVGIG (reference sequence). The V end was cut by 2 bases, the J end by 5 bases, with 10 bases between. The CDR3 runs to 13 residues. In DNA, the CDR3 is TGTGCCTGGAGTCCCGGGACACATCAGCCCCAGCATTTT. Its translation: CAWSPGTHQPQHF.

This CDR3 reads CASSFIGITDTQYF. DNA of the CDR3: TGTGCCAGCAGTTTTATCGGTATCACAGATACGCAGTATTTT. This chain joins TRBV27 and TRBJ2-3; D call uncertain. The CDR3 length is 14 residues. Germline CDR1 and CDR2: MNHEY and SMNVEV (reference sequence). V was cut by 3 bases and J by 2 bases, with 9 bases left in between.

This CDR3 is CSASNGNTEAFF. Here the CDR3 DNA reads TGCAGTGCTAGTAACGGGAACACTGAAGCTTTCTTT. The chain is built from TRBV20-1 and TRBJ1-1, with D unclear. The CDR3 length is 12 residues. Deletions cut 3 bases from V and 1 base from J, with 6 bases between. CDR1 is DFQATT, CDR2 SNEGSKA, per germline (reference sequence).

The CDR3 DNA sequence: TGCGCCAGCAGCCAAGTCGGGGGAACTAGCACAGATACGCAGTATTTT. This sequence encodes CASSQVGGTSTDTQYF. The rearrangement joins TRBV4-1 to TRBJ2-3, with D possibly being TRBD2 (6 bases). V shed 1 base and J shed 0 bases, with 11 bases lying between them. Germline V gene lookup returns CDR1 MGHRA and CDR2 YSYEKL. This CDR3 has 16 amino acids.

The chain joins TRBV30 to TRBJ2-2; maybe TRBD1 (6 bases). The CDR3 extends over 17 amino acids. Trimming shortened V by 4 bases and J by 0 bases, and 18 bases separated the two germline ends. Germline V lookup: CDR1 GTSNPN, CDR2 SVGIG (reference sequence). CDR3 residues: CAWTRGMVRSNTGELFF. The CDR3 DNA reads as TGTGCCTGGACCAGGGGAATGGTGCGATCGAACACCGGGGAGCTGTTTTTT.

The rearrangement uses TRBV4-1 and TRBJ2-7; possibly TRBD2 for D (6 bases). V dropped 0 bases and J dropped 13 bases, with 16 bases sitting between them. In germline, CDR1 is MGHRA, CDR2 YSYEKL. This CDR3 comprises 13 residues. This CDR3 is CASSQESSGLTYF. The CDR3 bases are TGCGCCAGCAGCCAAGAATCTTCGGGACTCACTTACTTC.

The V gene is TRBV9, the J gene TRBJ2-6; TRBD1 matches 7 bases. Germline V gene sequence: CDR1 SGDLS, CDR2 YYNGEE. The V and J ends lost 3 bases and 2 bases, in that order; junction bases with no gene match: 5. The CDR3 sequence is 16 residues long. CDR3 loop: CASSGTTGAGANVLTF. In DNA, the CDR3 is TGTGCCAGCAGCGGAACAACAGGGGCTGGGGCCAACGTCCTGACTTTC.

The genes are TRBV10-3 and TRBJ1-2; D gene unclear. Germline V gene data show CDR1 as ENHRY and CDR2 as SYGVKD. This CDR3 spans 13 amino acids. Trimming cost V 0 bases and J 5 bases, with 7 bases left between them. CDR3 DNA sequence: TGTGCCATCAGTGAGTCTGGGCTATATGGCTACACCTTC. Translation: CAISESGLYGYTF.

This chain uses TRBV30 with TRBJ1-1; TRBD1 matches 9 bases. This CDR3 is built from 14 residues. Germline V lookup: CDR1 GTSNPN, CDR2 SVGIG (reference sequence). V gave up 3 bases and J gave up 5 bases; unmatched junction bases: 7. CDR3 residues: CAWRDRGSGTEAFF. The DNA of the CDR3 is TGTGCCTGGAGGGACAGGGGAAGTGGAACTGAAGCTTTCTTT.

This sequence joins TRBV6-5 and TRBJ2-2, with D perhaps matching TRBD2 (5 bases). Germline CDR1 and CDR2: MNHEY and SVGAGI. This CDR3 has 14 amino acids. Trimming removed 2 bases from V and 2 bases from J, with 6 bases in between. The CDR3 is CASSYSGNTGELFF. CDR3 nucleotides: TGTGCCAGCAGTTACAGCGGTAACACCGGGGAGCTGTTTTTT.

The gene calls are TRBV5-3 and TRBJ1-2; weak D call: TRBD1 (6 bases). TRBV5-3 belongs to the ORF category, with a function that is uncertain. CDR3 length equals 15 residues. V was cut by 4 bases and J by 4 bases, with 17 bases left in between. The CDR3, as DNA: TGTGCCAGAAGCCTTAGACAGGAACCCCTCTATGGCTACACCTTC. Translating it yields CARSLRQEPLYGYTF.

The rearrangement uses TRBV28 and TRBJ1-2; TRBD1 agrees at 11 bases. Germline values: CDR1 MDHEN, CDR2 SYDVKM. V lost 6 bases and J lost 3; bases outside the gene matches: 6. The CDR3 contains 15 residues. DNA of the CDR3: TGTGCCAGCAGCCATGGACAGGGGGCGGACTATGGCTACACCTTC. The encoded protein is CASSHGQGADYGYTF.

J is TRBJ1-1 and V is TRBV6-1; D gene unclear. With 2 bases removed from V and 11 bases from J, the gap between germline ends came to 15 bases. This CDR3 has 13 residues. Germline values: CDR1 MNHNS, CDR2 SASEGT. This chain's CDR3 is CASSERVRTAAFF. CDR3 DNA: TGTGCCAGCAGTGAACGAGTCCGAACTGCGGCTTTCTTT.

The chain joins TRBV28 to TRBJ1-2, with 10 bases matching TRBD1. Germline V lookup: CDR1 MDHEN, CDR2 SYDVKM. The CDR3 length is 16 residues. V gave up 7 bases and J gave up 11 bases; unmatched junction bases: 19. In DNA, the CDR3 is TGTGCCAGCACAGCCGGGACAGGGGCAGGCCAGTTTGGGTACACCTTC. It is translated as CASTAGTGAGQFGYTF.

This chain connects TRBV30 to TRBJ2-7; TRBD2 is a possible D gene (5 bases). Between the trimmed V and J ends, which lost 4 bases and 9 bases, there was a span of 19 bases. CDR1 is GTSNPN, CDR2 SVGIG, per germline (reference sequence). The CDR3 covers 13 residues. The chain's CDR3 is CAWTPTLRGVQYF. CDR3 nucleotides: TGTGCCTGGACTCCTACCCTACGGGGTGTGCAGTACTTC.

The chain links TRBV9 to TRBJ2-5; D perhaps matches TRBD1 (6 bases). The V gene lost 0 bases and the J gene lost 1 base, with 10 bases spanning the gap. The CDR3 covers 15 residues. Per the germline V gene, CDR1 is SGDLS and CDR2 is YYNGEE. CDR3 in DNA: TGTGCCAGCAGCGTAGCTCCGGACAGCCAAGAGACCCAGTACTTC. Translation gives CASSVAPDSQETQYF.

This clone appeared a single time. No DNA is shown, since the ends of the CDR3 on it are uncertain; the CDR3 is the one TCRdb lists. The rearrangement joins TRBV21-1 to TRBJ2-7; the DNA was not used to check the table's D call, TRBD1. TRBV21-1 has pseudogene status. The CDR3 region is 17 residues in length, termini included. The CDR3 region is CASSKDVGQGASYEQYF.

CDR3 sequence reads: CASSLTRDRESAYTF. CDR3 in DNA: TGTGCCAGCAGCTTAACCCGGGACAGGGAGAGTGCCTACACCTTC. The chain employs TRBV7-3 and TRBJ1-2; 9 positions agree with TRBD1. Germline CDR1 and CDR2: SGHTA and FQGTGA. Trimming took 0 bases from V and 10 from J; bases not matched to a gene: 9. The CDR3 is 15 amino acids.

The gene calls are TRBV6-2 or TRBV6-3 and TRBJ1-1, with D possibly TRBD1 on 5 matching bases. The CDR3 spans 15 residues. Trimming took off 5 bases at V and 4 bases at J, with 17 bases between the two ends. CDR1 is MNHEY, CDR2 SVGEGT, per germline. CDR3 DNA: TGTGCCAGCAGTCCCCCCCCGGACAACCCCACTGAAGCTTTCTTT. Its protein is CASSPPPDNPTEAFF.

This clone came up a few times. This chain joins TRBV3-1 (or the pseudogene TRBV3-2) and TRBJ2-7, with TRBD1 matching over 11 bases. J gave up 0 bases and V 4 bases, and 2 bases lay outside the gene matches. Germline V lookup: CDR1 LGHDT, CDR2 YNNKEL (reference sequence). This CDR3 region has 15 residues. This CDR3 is CASSRDRGSSYEQYF. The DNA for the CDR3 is TGTGCCAGCAGCCGGGACAGGGGGTCCTCCTACGAGCAGTACTTC.

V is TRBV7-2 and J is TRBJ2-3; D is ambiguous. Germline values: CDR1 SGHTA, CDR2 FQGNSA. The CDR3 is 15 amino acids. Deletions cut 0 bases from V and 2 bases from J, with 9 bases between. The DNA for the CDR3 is TGTGCCAGCAGCTTAGCTTGGGCCCCCACAGATACGCAGTATTTT. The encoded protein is CASSLAWAPTDTQYF.

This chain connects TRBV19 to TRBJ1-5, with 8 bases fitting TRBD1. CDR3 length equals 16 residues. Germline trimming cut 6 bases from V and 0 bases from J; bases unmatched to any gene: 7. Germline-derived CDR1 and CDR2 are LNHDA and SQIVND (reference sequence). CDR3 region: CASRSGGRYSNQPQHF. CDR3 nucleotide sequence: TGTGCCAGTAGGTCAGGGGGCCGATATAGCAATCAGCCCCAGCATTTT.

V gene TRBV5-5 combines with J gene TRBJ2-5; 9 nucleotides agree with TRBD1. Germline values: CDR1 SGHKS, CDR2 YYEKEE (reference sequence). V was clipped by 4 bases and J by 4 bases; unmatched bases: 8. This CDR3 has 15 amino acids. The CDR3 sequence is CASSTNRGRRETQYF. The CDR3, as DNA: TGTGCCAGCAGCACCAACAGGGGGCGTAGAGAGACCCAGTACTTC.

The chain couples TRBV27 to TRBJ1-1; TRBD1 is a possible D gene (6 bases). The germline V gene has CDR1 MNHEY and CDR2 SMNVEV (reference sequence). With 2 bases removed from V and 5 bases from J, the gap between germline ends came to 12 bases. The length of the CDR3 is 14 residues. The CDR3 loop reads CASSLQRGITEAFF. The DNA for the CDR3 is TGTGCCAGCAGTTTACAAAGGGGGATAACTGAAGCTTTCTTT.

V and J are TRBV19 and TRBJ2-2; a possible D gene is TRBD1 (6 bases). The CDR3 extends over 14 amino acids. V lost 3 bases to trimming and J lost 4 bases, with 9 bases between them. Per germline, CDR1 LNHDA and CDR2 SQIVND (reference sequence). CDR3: CASSIDRSTGELFF. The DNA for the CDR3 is TGTGCCAGTAGTATTGACAGGAGCACCGGGGAGCTGTTTTTT.

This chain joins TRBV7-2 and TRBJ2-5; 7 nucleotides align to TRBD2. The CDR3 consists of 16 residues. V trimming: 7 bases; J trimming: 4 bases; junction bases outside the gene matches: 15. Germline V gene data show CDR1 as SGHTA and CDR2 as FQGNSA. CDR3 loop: CASTQNSGGGGETQYF. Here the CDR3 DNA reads TGTGCCAGCACCCAAAACTCGGGGGGAGGTGGAGAGACCCAGTACTTC.

This CDR3 is CAISELLDYNEQFF. CDR3 bases: TGTGCCATCAGTGAATTACTAGACTACAATGAGCAGTTCTTC. The chain recombines TRBV10-3 with TRBJ2-1, with a possible D match to TRBD2 (5 bases). Trimming took off 3 bases at V and 3 bases at J, with 9 bases between the two ends. Germline values: CDR1 ENHRY, CDR2 SYGVKD. The CDR3 has 14 residues.

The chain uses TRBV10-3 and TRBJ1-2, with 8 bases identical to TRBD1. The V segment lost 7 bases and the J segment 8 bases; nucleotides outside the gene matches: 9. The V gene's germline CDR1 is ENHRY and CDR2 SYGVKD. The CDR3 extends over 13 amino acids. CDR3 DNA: TGTGCCATCACCCCGACAGGGGATGACGGCTACACCTTC. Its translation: CAITPTGDDGYTF.

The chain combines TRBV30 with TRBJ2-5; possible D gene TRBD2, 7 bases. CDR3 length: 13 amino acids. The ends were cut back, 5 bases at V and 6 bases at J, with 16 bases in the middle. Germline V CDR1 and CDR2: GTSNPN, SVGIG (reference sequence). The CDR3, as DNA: TGTGCCTGGGGGGGGGCAGGGAGCAAGACCCAGTACTTC. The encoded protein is CAWGGAGSKTQYF.

The CDR3, as DNA: TGTGCCAGCAGCTTAGTTCGCGGGGGGGCACACTACAATGAGCAGTTCTTC. As protein: CASSLVRGGAHYNEQFF. This chain connects TRBV7-2 to TRBJ2-1; 9 bases align to TRBD2. Germline V gene sequence: CDR1 SGHTA, CDR2 FQGNSA. Losses at the gene ends were 1 base for V and 3 bases for J; bases not matched to a gene: 7. The CDR3 has 17 amino acids.

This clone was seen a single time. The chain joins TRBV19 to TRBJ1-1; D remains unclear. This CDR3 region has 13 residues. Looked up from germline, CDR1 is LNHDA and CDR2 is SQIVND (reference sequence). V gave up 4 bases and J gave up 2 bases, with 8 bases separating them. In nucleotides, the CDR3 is TGTGCCAGTAGTACCGGGGTAAACACTGAAGCTTTCTTT. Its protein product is CASSTGVNTEAFF.

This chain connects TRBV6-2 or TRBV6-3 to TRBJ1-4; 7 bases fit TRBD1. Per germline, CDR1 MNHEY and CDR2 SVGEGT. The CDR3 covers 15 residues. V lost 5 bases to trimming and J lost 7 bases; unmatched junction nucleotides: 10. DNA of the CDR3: TGTGCCAGCAGTAAACGACAGGGCCTGGCTGAAAAACTGTTTTTT. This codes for CASSKRQGLAEKLFF.